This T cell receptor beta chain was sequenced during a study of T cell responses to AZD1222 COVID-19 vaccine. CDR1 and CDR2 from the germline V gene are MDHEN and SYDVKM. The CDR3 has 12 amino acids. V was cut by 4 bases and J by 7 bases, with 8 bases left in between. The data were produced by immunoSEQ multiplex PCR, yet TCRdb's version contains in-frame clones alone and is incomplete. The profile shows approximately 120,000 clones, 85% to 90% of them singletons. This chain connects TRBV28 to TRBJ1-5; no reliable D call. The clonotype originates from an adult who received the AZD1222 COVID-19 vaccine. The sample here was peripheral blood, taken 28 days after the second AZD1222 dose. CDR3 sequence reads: CASSSGSQPQHF. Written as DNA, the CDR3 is TGTGCCAGCAGTTCCGGGTCCCAGCCCCAGCATTTT.